These 17 T cell receptor beta chains originate from one sample sequenced in a study of tumor and adjacent non-tumor tissue in lung cancer. This sample's RNA came from whole unsorted tissue. TCRbeta libraries were built with three rounds of nested PCR, modified from ARM-PCR. TCRdb redid the calling of the multiplex PCR reads with MiXCR, one entry per CDR3 protein. Altogether more than 120,000 distinct CDR3 sequences are present, roughly 70% being singletons, with the ten largest covering about 20%. Source material: lung tumor tissue. Source of these receptors: a man in his 60s with small cell lung cancer.

In this sample, this clonotype turned up many times. The V call is TRBV20-1, the J call TRBJ2-5; possibly TRBD1 for D (6 bases). Germline CDR1 reads DFQATT; CDR2 reads SNEGSKA (reference sequence). Trimming pared 6 bases from V and 2 bases from J, leaving 7 bases between. The length of the CDR3 is 11 residues. The CDR3 loop reads CSAQGQETQYF. CDR3 nucleotides: TGCAGTGCACAGGGACAAGAGACCCAGTACTTC.

Of note for this clonotype: An end of the junction does not agree with germline; a read error may underlie this. This chain joins TRBV5-5 and TRBJ1-1; 9 positions match TRBD1. The germline V gene encodes CDR1 SGHKS and CDR2 YYEKEE (reference sequence). This CDR3 contains 11 residues. For the CDR3, the DNA is TGCGCCAGCACTACAGGGGGCCTCGTTTTCTTT. As protein: CASTTGGLVFF.

Comment on this clonotype: A read error is possible here, since a much larger clone lies one base away. The chain couples TRBV6-1 to TRBJ2-1; D is uncertain. Germline loops: CDR1 MNHNS, CDR2 SASEGT. This CDR3 is 15 amino acids long. The CDR3 nucleotides read TGTGCCAGGAGTGTCGGCAGAAGCTCCTACAATGAGCAGTTCTTC. It encodes CARSVGRSSYNEQFF.

A remark on this clonotype: With a much larger clone just one base away, this may be a read error. The chain links TRBV5-4 to TRBJ1-2, with TRBD1 matching 7 bases. Germline CDR1 SGHNT, CDR2 YYREEE (reference sequence). V dropped 2 bases and J dropped 6; count of bases not matched to a gene: 10. CDR3 size: 15 residues. CDR3 coding DNA: TGTGCCAGCAGCTTAGGAGGGGGCAGCATACATGGCTACACCTTC. This sequence encodes CASSLGGGSIHGYTF.

J is TRBJ2-7 and V is TRBV11-2; D is possibly TRBD1 (6 bases). Germline CDR1 is SGHAT and CDR2 is FQNNGV. The V end was cut by 8 bases, the J end by 3 bases, with 17 bases between. The CDR3 length is 14 residues. CDR3 nucleotides: TGTGCCAGCGCCCCGGACAGCTTTCGCTACGAGCAGTACGTC. Translated: CASAPDSFRYEQYV.

For this clonotype: One end of the junction varies from germline; a read error may be responsible. This chain uses TRBV7-9 with TRBJ2-5; no reliable D call. The CDR3 is 16 residues long. CDR1 SEHNR and CDR2 FQNEAQ come from the germline V gene (reference sequence). This CDR3 reads CASSYYLTAYQETQYF. For the CDR3, the DNA is TGCGCCAGCAGCTATTATCTGACGGCATACCAAGAGACCCAGTACTTC. Filled out from reference TRBV7-9 and TRBJ2-5, the complete variable domain reads DTGVSQNPRHKITKRGQNVTFRCDPISEHNRLYWYRQTLGQGPEFLTYFQNEAQLEKSRLLSDRFSAERPKGSFSTLEIQRTEQGDSAMYLCASSYYLTAYQETQYFGPGTRLLVL.

Only one count was recorded for this clonotype. One end of the junction varies from germline; a read error may be responsible. The chain is built from TRBV29-1 and TRBJ2-1; TRBD2 matches 9 bases. The length of the CDR3 is 14 residues. CDR1 and CDR2 (germline): SQVTM, ANQGSEA. In DNA, the CDR3 is TGCAGCGTTGTCCCCATAGCGGGAGCGAGTGAGCACTTCTTC. Residues: CSVVPIAGASEHFF.

Worth noting for this clonotype: Being one base from a much bigger clone, this may be a read error. The missing conserved phenylalanine or tryptophan at the end of this CDR3 makes a read error likely. This rearrangement joins TRBV5-4 to TRBJ2-5; D not resolved. Trimming shortened V by 2 bases and J by 4 bases, and 15 bases separated the two germline ends. The length of the CDR3 is 15 residues. The germline V gene encodes CDR1 SGHNT and CDR2 YYREEE (reference sequence). The CDR3 DNA reads TGTGCCAGCAGCTTTTCCTCCCTCCTAACAGAGACCCAGTACCTC. The encoded protein is CASSFSSLLTETQYL.

In its sample, this clonotype was seen a few times. This rearrangement joins TRBV6-6 to TRBJ2-5; 10 bases are shared with TRBD2. V lost 4 bases, J lost 4 bases, and 6 bases stayed unmatched. The germline V gene encodes CDR1 MNHNY and CDR2 SVGAGI (reference sequence). The CDR3 consists of 15 residues. CDR3 in amino acids: CASSSAGGPGETQYF. CDR3 DNA: TGTGCCAGCAGTTCAGCGGGAGGGCCGGGAGAGACCCAGTACTTC.

The table lists this clonotype with many counts. This sequence joins TRBV12-3 or TRBV12-4 and TRBJ2-5; no definite D call. The V and J ends lost 1 base and 3 bases respectively, with 6 bases between them. This CDR3 is 13 amino acids long. Here the CDR3 DNA reads TGTGCCAGCAGTTTAGGGCAGAAAGAGACCCAGTACTTC. The encoded protein is CASSLGQKETQYF.

In nucleotides, the CDR3 is TGTGCCAGTGCCGGAAGCCCAGACTACAATGAGCAGTTCTTC. Residues: CASAGSPDYNEQFF. The chain recombines TRBV28 with TRBJ2-1; D uncertain. The CDR3 runs to 14 residues. The germline CDR1 and CDR2 sequences are MDHEN and SYDVKM. Trimming cost V 9 bases and J 3 bases, with 15 bases left between them.

V is TRBV6-1 and J is TRBJ1-2; 11 bases are a match to TRBD1. This CDR3 contains 14 residues. CDR1 MNHNS and CDR2 SASEGT come from the germline V gene. Losses at the gene ends were 6 bases for V and 6 bases for J; bases not matched to a gene: 6. The CDR3 loop reads CASRMDRGLHGYTF. In nucleotides, the CDR3 is TGTGCCAGCAGGATGGACAGGGGGCTTCATGGCTACACCTTC.

Details on this clonotype: It is likely a read error, because the conserved phenylalanine at the end of the CDR3 is missing. V is TRBV29-1 and J is TRBJ2-3; D not resolved. CDR1 and CDR2 from the germline V gene are SQVTM and ANQGSEA. The CDR3 sequence is 14 residues long. V gave up 5 bases and J gave up 3 bases, with 15 bases separating them. For the CDR3, the DNA is TGCAGCGTTCGCCTGGCAACAAGGACAGATACGCAGTATTAT. It yields the protein CSVRLATRTDTQYY.

Notes on this clonotype: A read error may be the cause here, since a much bigger clone is one base away. The chain has TRBV29-1 and TRBJ2-3; 7 nucleotides align to TRBD1. CDR1 and CDR2 (germline): SQVTM, ANQGSEA. The CDR3 loop spans 14 amino acids. In DNA form, the CDR3 reads TGCAGAGTCGTTCAGGGGGTTTTTACAGATACGCAGTATTTT. Its protein is CRVVQGVFTDTQYF.

This clonotype was picked up many times. The chain combines TRBV6-2 or TRBV6-3 with TRBJ2-3; unclear D gene. The CDR3 is 14 amino acids. V gave up 1 base and J gave up 3 bases, with 8 bases separating them. Germline V CDR1 and CDR2: MNHEY, SVGEGT. The CDR3 sequence is CASSYYMGTDTQYF. The CDR3 DNA follows: TGTGCCAGCAGTTACTACATGGGGACAGATACGCAGTATTTT.

In the case of this clonotype: A junction boundary mismatches the germline segment, possibly from a read error. The genes are TRBV11-2 and TRBJ1-5; possible D gene TRBD1, 6 bases. The CDR3 covers 13 residues. Germline lookup yields CDR1 SGHAT and CDR2 FQNNGV. The CDR3 sequence: CASSLDRCQPQHF. As DNA, the CDR3 is TGTGCCAGTAGCTTAGACAGGTGCCAGCCCCAGCATTTT.

The V call is TRBV6-6, the J call TRBJ2-7, with D uncertain. The germline gives CDR1 MNHNY, CDR2 SVGAGI (reference sequence). The length of the CDR3 is 15 residues. The CDR3 DNA sequence: TGTGCCAGCAGCTCATTTCAACAAGGTTTCTACGAGCAGTATGTC. Protein sequence: CASSSFQQGFYEQYV.